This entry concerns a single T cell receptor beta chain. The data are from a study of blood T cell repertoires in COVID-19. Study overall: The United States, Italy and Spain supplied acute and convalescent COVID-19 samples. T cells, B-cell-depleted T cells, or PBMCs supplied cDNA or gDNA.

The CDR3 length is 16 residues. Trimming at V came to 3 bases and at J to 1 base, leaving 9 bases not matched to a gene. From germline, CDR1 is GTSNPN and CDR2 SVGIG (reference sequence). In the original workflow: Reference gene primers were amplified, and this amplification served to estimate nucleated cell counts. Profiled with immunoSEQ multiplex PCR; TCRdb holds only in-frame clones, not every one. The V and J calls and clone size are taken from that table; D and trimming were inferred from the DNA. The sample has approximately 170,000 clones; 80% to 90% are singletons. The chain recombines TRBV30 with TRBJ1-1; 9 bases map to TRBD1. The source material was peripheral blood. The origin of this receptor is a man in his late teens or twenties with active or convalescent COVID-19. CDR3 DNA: TGTGCCTGGAGGCCCGCCGACAGGGGGAAGAACACTGAAGCTTTCTTT. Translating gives CAWRPADRGKNTEAFF.